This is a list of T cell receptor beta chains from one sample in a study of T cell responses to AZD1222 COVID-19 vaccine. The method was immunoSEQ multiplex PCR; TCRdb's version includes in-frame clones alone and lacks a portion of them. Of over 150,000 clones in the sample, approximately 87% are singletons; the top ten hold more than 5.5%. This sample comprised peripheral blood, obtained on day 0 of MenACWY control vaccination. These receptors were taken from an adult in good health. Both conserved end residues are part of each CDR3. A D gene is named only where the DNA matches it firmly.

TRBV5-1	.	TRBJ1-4	TGCGCCAGCAGCTTGGGGGTAGCTAATGAAAAACTGTTTTTT	CASSLGVANEKLFF
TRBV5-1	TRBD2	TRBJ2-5	TGCGCCAGCAGCTTGGTCAGGGAGGGGGAGACCCAGTACTTC	CASSLVREGETQYF
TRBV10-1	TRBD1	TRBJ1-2	TGCGCCAGCAGTGGGGGCTACAGGGGGCGCGGCGGCTACACCTTC	CASSGGYRGRGGYTF
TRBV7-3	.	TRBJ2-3	TGTGCCAGCAGCCCCCGGACTTCAGATACGCAGTATTTT	CASSPRTSDTQYF
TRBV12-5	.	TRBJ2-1	TGTGCTAGTGGTTTTGGGGTTAGGAATGAGCAGTTCTTC	CASGFGVRNEQFF
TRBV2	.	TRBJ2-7	TGTGCCAGCAGTGATGGCCAGGGGACCTCCTCCTACGAGCAGTACTTC	CASSDGQGTSSYEQYF
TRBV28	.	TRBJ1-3	TGTGCCAGCAGTTCACCTAGGGGCTCTGGAAACACCATATATTTT	CASSSPRGSGNTIYF
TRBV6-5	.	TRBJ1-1	TGTGCCAGCAGTTACTCGCCGGTGAACACTGAAGCTTTCTTT	CASSYSPVNTEAFF
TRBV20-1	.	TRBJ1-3	TGCAGTGCTAGTAGACTAGGGAAAAGCTCTGGAAACACCATATATTTT	CSASRLGKSSGNTIYF
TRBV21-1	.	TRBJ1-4	TGTGCCAGCAGCACGGGGACAGGGGGCCGGGATGAAAAACTGTTTTTT	CASSTGTGGRDEKLFF
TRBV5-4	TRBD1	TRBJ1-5	TGTGCCAGCAGCGGCGACCCAACAGGGGTTCAGCCCCAGCATTTT	CASSGDPTGVQPQHF